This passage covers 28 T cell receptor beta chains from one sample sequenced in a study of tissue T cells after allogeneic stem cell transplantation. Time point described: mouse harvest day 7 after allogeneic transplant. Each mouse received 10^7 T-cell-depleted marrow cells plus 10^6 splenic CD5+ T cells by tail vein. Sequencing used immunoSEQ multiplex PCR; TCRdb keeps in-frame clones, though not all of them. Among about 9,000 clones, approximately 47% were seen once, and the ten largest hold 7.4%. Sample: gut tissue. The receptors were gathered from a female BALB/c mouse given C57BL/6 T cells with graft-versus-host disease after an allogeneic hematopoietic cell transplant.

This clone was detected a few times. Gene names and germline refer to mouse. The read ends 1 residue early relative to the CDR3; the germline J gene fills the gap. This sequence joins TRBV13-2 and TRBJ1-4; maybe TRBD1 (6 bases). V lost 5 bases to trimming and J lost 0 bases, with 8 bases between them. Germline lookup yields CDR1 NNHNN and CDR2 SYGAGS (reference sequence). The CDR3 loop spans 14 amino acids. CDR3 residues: CASGDSISNERLFF. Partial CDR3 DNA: TGTGCCAGCGGGGACAGTATTTCCAACGAAAGATTATTT.

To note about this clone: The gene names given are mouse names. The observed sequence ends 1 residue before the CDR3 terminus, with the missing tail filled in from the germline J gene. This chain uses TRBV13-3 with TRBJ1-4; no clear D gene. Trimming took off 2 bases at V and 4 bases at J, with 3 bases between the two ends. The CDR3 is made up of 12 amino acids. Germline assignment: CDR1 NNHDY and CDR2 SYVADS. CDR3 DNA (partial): TGTGCCAGCAGTGACAACAACGAAAGATTATTT. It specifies CASSDNNERLF. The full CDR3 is CASSDNNERLFF.

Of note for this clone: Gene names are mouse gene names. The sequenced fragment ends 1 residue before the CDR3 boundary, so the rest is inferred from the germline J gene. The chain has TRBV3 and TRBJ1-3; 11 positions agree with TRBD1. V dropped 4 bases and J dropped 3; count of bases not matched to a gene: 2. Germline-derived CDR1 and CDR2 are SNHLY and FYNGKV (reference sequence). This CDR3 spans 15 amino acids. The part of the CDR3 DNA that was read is TGTGCCAGCAGCTCGGACAGGGGGCATGGAAATACGCTCTAT. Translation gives CASSSDRGHGNTLY. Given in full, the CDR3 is CASSSDRGHGNTLYF.

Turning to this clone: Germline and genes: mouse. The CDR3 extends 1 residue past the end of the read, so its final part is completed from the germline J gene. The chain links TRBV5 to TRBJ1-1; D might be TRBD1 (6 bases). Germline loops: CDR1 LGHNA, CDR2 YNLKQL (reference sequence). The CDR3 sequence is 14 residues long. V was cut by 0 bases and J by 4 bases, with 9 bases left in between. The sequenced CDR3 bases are TGTGCCAGCAGCCAAGAGCAGGGGAGCACAGAAGTCTTC. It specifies CASSQEQGSTEVF. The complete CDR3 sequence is CASSQEQGSTEVFF.

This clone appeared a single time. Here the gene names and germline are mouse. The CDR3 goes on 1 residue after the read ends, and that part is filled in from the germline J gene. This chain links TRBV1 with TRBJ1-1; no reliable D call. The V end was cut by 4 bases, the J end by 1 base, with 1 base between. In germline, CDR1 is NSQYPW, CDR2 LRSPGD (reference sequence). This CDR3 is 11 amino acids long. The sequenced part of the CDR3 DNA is TGCACCTGCAGTGTAAACACAGAAGTCTTC. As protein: CTCSVNTEVF. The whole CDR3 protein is CTCSVNTEVFF.

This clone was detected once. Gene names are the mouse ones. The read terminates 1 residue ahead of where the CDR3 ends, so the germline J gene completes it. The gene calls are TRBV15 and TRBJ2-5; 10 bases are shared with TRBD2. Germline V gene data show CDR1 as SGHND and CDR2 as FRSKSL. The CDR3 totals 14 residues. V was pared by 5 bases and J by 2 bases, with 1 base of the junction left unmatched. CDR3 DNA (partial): TGTGCCAGCAGTCGACTGGGGGGCCAAGACACCCAGTAC. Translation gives CASSRLGGQDTQY. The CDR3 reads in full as CASSRLGGQDTQYF.

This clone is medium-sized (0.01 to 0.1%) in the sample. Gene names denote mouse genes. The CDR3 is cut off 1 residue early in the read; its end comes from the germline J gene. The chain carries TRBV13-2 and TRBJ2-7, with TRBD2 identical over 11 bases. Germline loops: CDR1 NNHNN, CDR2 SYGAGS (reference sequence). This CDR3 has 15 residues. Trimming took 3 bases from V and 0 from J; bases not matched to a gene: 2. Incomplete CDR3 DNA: TGTGCCAGCGGTGGGGACTGGGGGTTCTCCTATGAACAGTAC. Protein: CASGGDWGFSYEQY. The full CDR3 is CASGGDWGFSYEQYF.

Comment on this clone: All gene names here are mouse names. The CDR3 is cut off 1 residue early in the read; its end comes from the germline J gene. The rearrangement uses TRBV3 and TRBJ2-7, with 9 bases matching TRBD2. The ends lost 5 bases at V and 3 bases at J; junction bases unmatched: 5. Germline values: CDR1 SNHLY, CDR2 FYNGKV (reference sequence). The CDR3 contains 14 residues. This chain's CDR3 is CASSPLWGGYEQYF. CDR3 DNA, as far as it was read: TGTGCCAGCAGCCCCCTCTGGGGGGGCTATGAACAGTAC. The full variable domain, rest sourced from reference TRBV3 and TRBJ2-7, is GPKVLQIPSHQIIDMGQMVTLNCDPVSNHLYFYWYKQILGQQMEFLVNFYNGKVMEKSKLFKDQFSVERPDGSYFTLKIQPTALEDSAVYFCASSPLWGGYEQYFGPGTRLTVL.

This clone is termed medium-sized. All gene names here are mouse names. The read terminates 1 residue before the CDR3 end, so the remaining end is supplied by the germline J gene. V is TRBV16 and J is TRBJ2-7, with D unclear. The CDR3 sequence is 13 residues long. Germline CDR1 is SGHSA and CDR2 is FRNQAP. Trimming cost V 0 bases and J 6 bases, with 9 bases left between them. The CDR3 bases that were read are TGTGCAAGCAGCTTAGAGACCCCTCTTGAACAGTAC. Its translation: CASSLETPLEQY. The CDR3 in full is CASSLETPLEQYF.

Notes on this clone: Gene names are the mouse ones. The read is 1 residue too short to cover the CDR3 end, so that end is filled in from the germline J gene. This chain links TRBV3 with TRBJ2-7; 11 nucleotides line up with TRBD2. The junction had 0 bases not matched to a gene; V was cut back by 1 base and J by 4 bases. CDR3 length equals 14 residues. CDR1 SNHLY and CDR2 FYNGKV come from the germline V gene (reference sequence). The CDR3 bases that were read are TGTGCCAGCAGCTTAGGGGACTGGGGGTATGAACAGTAC. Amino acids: CASSLGDWGYEQY. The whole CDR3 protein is CASSLGDWGYEQYF.

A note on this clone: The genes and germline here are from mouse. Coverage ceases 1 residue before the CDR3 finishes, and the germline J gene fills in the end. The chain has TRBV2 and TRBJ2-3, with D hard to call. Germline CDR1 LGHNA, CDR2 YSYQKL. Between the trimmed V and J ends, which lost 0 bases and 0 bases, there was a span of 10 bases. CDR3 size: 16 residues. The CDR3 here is CASSQDRSTSAETLYF. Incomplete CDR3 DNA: TGTGCCAGCAGCCAAGATAGGTCGACTAGTGCAGAAACGCTGTAT.

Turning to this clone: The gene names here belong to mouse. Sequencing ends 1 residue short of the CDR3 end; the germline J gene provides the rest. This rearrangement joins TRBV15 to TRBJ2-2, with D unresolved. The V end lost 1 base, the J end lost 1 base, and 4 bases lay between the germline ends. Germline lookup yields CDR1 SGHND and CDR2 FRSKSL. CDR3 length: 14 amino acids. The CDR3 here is CASSLGKNTGQLYF. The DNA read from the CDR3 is TGTGCCAGCAGTTTAGGCAAAAACACCGGGCAGCTCTAC.

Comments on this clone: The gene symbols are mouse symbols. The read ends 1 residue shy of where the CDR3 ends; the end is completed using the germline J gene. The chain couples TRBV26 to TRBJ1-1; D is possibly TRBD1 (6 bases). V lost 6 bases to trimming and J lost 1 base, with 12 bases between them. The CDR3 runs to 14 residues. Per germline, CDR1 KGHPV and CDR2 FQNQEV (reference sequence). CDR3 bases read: TGTGCCAGCAGCCCCTCGGGACAAAACACAGAAGTCTTC. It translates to CASSPSGQNTEVF. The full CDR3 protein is CASSPSGQNTEVFF.

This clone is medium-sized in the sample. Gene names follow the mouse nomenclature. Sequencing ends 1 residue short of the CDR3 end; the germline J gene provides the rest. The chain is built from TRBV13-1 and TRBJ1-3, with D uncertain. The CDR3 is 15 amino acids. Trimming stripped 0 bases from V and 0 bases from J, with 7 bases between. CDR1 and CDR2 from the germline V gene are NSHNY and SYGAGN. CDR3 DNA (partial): TGTGCCAGCAGTGATGTTGATCATTCTGGAAATACGCTCTAT. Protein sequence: CASSDVDHSGNTLY. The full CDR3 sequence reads CASSDVDHSGNTLYF.

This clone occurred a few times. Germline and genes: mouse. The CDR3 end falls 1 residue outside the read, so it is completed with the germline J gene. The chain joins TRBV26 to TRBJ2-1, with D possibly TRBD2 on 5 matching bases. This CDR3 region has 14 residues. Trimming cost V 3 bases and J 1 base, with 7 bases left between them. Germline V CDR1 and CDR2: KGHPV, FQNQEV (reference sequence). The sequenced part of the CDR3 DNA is TGTGCCAGCAGTCTCGCTGGGAACTATGCTGAGCAGTTC. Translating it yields CASSLAGNYAEQF. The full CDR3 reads CASSLAGNYAEQFF.

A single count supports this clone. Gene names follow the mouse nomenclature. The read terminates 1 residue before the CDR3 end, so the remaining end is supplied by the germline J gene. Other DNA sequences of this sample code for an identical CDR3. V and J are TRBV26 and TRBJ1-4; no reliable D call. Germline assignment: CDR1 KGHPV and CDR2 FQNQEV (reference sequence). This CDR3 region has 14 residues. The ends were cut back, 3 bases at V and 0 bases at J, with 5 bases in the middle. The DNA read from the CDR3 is TGTGCCAGCAGTCTACCCTTTTCCAACGAAAGATTATTT. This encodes CASSLPFSNERLF. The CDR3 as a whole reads CASSLPFSNERLFF.

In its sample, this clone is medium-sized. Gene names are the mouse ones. The chain's CDR3 is CASSLVGSAETLYF. CDR3 DNA, as far as it was read: TGTGCAAGCAGCTTAGTTGGGTCTGCAGAAACGCTGTAT. V gene TRBV16 combines with J gene TRBJ2-3; D is ambiguous. The CDR3 extends 1 residue past the end of the read, so its final part is completed from the germline J gene. The CDR3 is made up of 14 amino acids. V lost 1 base to trimming and J lost 2 bases, with 7 bases between them. Germline V gene lookup returns CDR1 SGHSA and CDR2 FRNQAP.

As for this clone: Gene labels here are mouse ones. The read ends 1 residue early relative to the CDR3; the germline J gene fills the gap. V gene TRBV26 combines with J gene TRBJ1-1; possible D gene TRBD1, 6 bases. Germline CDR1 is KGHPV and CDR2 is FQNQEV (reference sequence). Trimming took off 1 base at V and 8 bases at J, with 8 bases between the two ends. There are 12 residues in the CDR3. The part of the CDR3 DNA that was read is TGTGCCAGCAGTCTGTGGCAGGGGGAAGTCTTC. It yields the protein CASSLWQGEVF. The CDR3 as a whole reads CASSLWQGEVFF.

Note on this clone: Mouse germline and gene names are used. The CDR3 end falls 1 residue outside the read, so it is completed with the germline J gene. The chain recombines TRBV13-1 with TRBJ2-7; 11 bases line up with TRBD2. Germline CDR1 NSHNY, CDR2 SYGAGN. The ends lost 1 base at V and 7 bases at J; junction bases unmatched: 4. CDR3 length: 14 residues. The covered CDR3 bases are TGTGCCAGCAGTGATACTGGGGGGGCGGGGGAACAGTAC. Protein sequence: CASSDTGGAGEQY. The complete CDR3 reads CASSDTGGAGEQYF.

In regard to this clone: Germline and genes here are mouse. The chain's CDR3 is CASSLLGAGVFF. The covered CDR3 bases are TGTGCCAGCAGTCTGTTGGGGGCGGGAGTCTTC. The chain has TRBV26 and TRBJ1-1, with D maybe TRBD1 (6 bases). The read ends 1 residue before the CDR3 terminus; that terminus is restored from the germline J gene. The CDR3 has 12 amino acids. V lost 1 base and J 10 bases, leaving 10 bases between the germline ends. The germline V gene has CDR1 KGHPV and CDR2 FQNQEV (reference sequence).

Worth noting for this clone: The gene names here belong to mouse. The CDR3 sequence is CASSRTANTEVFF. Incomplete CDR3 DNA: TGTGCCAGCAGCCGGACAGCAAACACAGAAGTCTTC. The chain joins TRBV15 to TRBJ1-1; maybe TRBD1 (6 bases). The sequence runs out 1 residue before the end of the CDR3; the remainder is reconstructed from the germline J gene. This CDR3 spans 13 amino acids. V lost 6 bases to trimming and J lost 0 bases, with 8 bases between them. Germline CDR1 is SGHND and CDR2 is FRSKSL.

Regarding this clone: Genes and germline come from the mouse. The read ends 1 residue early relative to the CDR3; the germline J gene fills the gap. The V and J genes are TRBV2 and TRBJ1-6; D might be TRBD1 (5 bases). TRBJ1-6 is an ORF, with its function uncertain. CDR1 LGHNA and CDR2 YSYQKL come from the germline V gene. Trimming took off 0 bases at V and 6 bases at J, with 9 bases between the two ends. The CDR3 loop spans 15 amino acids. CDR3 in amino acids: CASSQDLQGNSPLYF. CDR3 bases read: TGTGCCAGCAGCCAAGATCTCCAGGGTAATTCGCCCCTCTAC.

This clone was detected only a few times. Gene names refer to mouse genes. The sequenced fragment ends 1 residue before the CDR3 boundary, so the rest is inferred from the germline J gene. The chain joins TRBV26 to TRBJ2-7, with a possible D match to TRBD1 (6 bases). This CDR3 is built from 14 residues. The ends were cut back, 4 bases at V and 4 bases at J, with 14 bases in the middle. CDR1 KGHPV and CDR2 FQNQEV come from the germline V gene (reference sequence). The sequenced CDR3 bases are TGTGCCAGCAGTCCCCCGGGACACCTATATGAACAGTAC. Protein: CASSPPGHLYEQY. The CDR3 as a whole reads CASSPPGHLYEQYF. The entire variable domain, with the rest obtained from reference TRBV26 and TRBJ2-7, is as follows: NSKVIQTPRYLVKGQGQKAKMRCIPEKGHPVVFWYQQNKNNEFKFLINFQNQEVLQQIDMTEKRFSAECPSNSPCSLEIQSSEAGDSALYLCASSPPGHLYEQYFGPGTRLTVL.

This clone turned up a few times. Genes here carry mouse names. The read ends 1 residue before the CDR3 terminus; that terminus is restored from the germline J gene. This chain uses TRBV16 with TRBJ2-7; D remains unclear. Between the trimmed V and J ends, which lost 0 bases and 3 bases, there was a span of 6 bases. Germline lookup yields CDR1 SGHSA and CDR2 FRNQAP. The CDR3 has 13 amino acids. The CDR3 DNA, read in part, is TGTGCAAGCAGCTTAGACTCTTTCTATGAACAGTAC. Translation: CASSLDSFYEQY. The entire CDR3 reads CASSLDSFYEQYF.

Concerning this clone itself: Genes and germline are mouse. The CDR3 protein is CASSLHSYNYAEQFF. CDR3 bases read: TGTGCCAGCTCTCTACATAGTTATAACTATGCTGAGCAGTTC. The rearrangement joins TRBV12-1 to TRBJ2-1; D remains ambiguous. The read comes to an end 1 residue before the CDR3 does, leaving the germline J gene to fill in the end. Germline V gene data show CDR1 as SGHSN and CDR2 as HYEKVE. This CDR3 region has 15 residues. V gave up 1 base and J gave up 0 bases, with 9 bases separating them. Full variable domain (remainder filled in from reference TRBV12-1 and TRBJ2-1): DSGVVQSPRHIIKEKGGRSVLTCIPISGHSNVVWYQQTLGKELKFLIQHYEKVERDKGFLPSRFSVQQFDDYHSEMNMSALELEDSAMYFCASSLHSYNYAEQFFGPGTRLTVL.

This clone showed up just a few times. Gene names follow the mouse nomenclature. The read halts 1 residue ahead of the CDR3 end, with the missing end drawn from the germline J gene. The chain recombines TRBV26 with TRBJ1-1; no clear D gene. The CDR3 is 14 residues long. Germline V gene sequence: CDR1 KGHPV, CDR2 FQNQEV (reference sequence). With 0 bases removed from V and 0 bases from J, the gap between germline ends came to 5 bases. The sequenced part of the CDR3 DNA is TGTGCCAGCAGTCTGTCGGGGACAAACACAGAAGTCTTC. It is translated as CASSLSGTNTEVF. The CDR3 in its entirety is CASSLSGTNTEVFF.

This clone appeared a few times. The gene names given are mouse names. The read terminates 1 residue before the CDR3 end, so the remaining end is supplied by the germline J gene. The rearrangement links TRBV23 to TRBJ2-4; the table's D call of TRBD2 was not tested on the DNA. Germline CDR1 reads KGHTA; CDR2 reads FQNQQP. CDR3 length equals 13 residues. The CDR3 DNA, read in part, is TGCTCCAGCAGAACTGGGGGAGAAAACACCTTGTAC. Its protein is CSSRTGGENTLY. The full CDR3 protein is CSSRTGGENTLYF. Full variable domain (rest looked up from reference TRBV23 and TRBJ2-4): DAAVTQKPRYLIKMKGQEAEMKCIPEKGHTAVFWYQQKQSKELKFLIYFQNQQPLDQIDMVKERFSAVCPSSSLCSLGIRTCEAEDSALYLCSSRTGGENTLYFGAGTRLSVL.

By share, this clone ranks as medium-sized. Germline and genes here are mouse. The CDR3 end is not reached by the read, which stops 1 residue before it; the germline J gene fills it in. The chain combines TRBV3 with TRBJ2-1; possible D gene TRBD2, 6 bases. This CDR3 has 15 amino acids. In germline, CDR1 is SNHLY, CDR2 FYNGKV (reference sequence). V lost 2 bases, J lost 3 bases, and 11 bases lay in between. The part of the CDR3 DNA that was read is TGTGCCAGCAGCTTATCCTGGGGCCTCTATGCTGAGCAGTTC. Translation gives CASSLSWGLYAEQF. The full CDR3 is CASSLSWGLYAEQFF.